Presented here are 24 T cell receptor beta chains from one specimen sequenced in a study of blood T cell repertoires in COVID-19. Generated by immunoSEQ multiplex PCR, the TCRdb table keeps only in-frame clones and is missing some. The table lists under 200,000 clones, less than 90% of them singletons. The sample consisted of peripheral blood. These receptors came from a man younger than 35 with active or convalescent COVID-19.

The J gene is TRBJ1-5, the V gene TRBV19; weak D call: TRBD1 (5 bases). CDR3 length: 14 residues. Germline values: CDR1 LNHDA, CDR2 SQIVND (reference sequence). Deletions cut 6 bases from V and 4 bases from J, with 13 bases between. DNA of the CDR3: TGTGCCAGTAGAGGTGAGACAGTGAATCAGCCCCAGCATTTT. It specifies CASRGETVNQPQHF.

This chain links TRBV21-1 with TRBJ2-3; TRBD2, the table's D call, lacks a check against the DNA. TRBV21-1 is a known pseudogene. This CDR3 comprises 15 residues. The CDR3 DNA reads TGTGCCAGCAGCAATGGCCTAGCTTTCGTAGATACGCAGTATTTT. Protein product: CASSNGLAFVDTQYF.

The chain employs TRBV12-3 or TRBV12-4 and TRBJ1-4, with D possibly being TRBD1 (6 bases). This CDR3 region has 12 residues. V was clipped by 1 base and J by 12 bases, with 9 bases between them. In DNA form, the CDR3 reads TGTGCCAGCAGTTTAGTACAGGGCCAACTGTTTTTT. Its translation: CASSLVQGQLFF.

CDR3 coding DNA: TGTGCCAGCTCACCACGGGGACAGGGGTATGGCTACACCTTC. Its protein is CASSPRGQGYGYTF. The chain has TRBV18 and TRBJ1-2, with 10 bases identical to TRBD1. The CDR3 runs 14 residues. The V and J ends lost 1 base and 5 bases, in that order; junction bases with no gene match: 1. The germline CDR1 and CDR2 sequences are KGHSH and LQKENI.

J is TRBJ2-3 and V is TRBV19; 9 nucleotides line up with TRBD1. Germline V gene sequence: CDR1 LNHDA, CDR2 SQIVND (reference sequence). This CDR3 region has 15 residues. The V segment lost 4 bases and the J segment 2 bases; nucleotides outside the gene matches: 4. CDR3 in DNA: TGTGCCAGTAGTACCCGGGACAGGGACACAGATACGCAGTATTTT. This encodes CASSTRDRDTDTQYF.

This chain links TRBV5-1 with TRBJ2-5, with 12 bases aligning to TRBD2. The junction had 8 bases not matched to a gene; V was cut back by 4 bases and J by 4 bases. Per the germline V gene, CDR1 is SGHRS and CDR2 is YFSETQ. The CDR3 contains 16 residues. This CDR3 is CASSPGSSGGVETQYF. CDR3 in DNA: TGCGCCAGCAGCCCTGGTTCTAGCGGGGGGGTAGAGACCCAGTACTTC. Variable domain in full (rest from reference TRBV5-1 and TRBJ2-5): KAGVTQTPRYLIKTRGQQVTLSCSPISGHRSVSWYQQTPGQGLQFLFEYFSETQRNKGNFPGRFSGRQFSNSRSEMNVSTLELGDSALYLCASSPGSSGGVETQYFGPGTRLLVL.

This clone has only one observation. The rearrangement uses TRBV6-5 and TRBJ2-1; TRBD1 aligns across 8 bases. V trimming: 6 bases; J trimming: 2 bases; junction bases outside the gene matches: 6. CDR3 length: 15 amino acids. Germline V gives CDR1 MNHEY, CDR2 SVGAGI. The CDR3 loop is CASSADRGTYNEQFF. In nucleotides, the CDR3 is TGTGCCAGCAGCGCAGACAGGGGCACCTACAATGAGCAGTTCTTC.

In this sample, this clone turned up once. The chain is built from TRBV9 and TRBJ1-4; perhaps TRBD1 as D (5 bases). The CDR3 extends over 15 amino acids. Germline V gene lookup returns CDR1 SGDLS and CDR2 YYNGEE. Deletions cut 2 bases from V and 7 bases from J, with 15 bases between. The CDR3 nucleotides read TGTGCCAGCAGCGTCTCTGGGGGGGACGGTGAAAAACTGTTTTTT. Its protein is CASSVSGGDGEKLFF.

V usage is TRBV6-5 and J usage is TRBJ1-2, with 7 bases that match TRBD1. Trimming cost V 6 bases and J 0 bases; bases outside gene matches: 4. CDR1 is MNHEY and CDR2 is SVGAGI in the germline V gene. This CDR3 comprises 14 residues. CDR3 sequence reads: CASRPGQSNYGYTF. CDR3 nucleotides: TGTGCCAGCAGACCGGGACAGTCTAACTATGGCTACACCTTC.

V usage is TRBV7-3 and J usage is TRBJ2-2; 10 bases agree with TRBD1. Germline assignment: CDR1 SGHTA and CDR2 FQGTGA. V lost 3 bases and J lost 5; bases outside the gene matches: 3. The CDR3 totals 15 residues. The CDR3 protein is CASSLTGGKTGELFF. DNA for the CDR3: TGTGCCAGCAGCTTGACAGGGGGCAAAACCGGGGAGCTGTTTTTT.

The chain uses TRBV30 and TRBJ2-7, with 9 bases fitting TRBD1. Germline trimming cut 3 bases from V and 2 bases from J; bases unmatched to any gene: 14. The CDR3 has 17 amino acids. Looked up from germline, CDR1 is GTSNPN and CDR2 is SVGIG (reference sequence). The chain's CDR3 is CAWSAYRGQGPPYEQYF. The CDR3 DNA reads as TGTGCCTGGAGCGCGTACAGGGGGCAGGGTCCGCCCTACGAGCAGTACTTC.

This rearrangement joins TRBV28 to TRBJ2-7; D gene ambiguous. Trimming left V 5 bases short and J 3 bases short, with 5 bases between. The germline V gene has CDR1 MDHEN and CDR2 SYDVKM. The CDR3 runs to 11 residues. Written as DNA, the CDR3 is TGTGCCAGCAGTGTGTACTACGAGCAGTACTTC. It is translated as CASSVYYEQYF.

This chain connects TRBV6-5 to TRBJ2-6, with a weak D call TRBD1 (6 bases). V was shortened by 5 bases and J by 8 bases, with 10 bases between the two germline ends. This CDR3 has 13 amino acids. The germline gives CDR1 MNHEY, CDR2 SVGAGI. The chain's CDR3 is CASSQQGTNVLTF. CDR3 DNA sequence: TGTGCCAGCAGTCAACAGGGTACCAACGTCCTGACTTTC.

This clone was picked up a small number of times. V gene TRBV6-5 combines with J gene TRBJ1-6, with a tentative D call TRBD1 (5 bases). Germline CDR1 is MNHEY and CDR2 is SVGAGI. The CDR3 is 14 amino acids. V was shortened by 5 bases and J by 5 bases, with 10 bases between the two germline ends. The CDR3 protein is CASSRGGDNSPLHF. CDR3 sequence (DNA): TGTGCCAGCAGTCGAGGAGGGGATAATTCACCCCTCCACTTT.

V is TRBV19 and J is TRBJ1-2; D is undetermined. CDR1 and CDR2 from the germline V gene are LNHDA and SQIVND (reference sequence). V shed 5 bases and J shed 4 bases, with 14 bases lying between them. The CDR3 is 14 residues long. The CDR3 loop reads CASSFPESGYGYTF. In DNA form, the CDR3 reads TGTGCCAGTAGTTTCCCAGAATCGGGCTATGGCTACACCTTC.

The genes are TRBV5-1 and TRBJ2-7; D unresolved. The CDR3 covers 14 residues. Germline loops: CDR1 SGHRS, CDR2 YFSETQ. V lost 2 bases and J lost 1, with 10 bases in between. Written as DNA, the CDR3 is TGCGCCAGCAGCTTTGGCCAGGCTTCCTACGAGCAGTACTTC. Protein sequence: CASSFGQASYEQYF.

The V gene is TRBV28, the J gene TRBJ2-6; TRBD1 might be the D (6 bases). Germline V gives CDR1 MDHEN, CDR2 SYDVKM. Trimming took 6 bases from V and 4 from J, leaving 22 bases between them. This CDR3 spans 18 amino acids. The CDR3 bases are TGTGCCAGCAGATCGACAGGTGGAGCTCCTCTGGGGGCCAACGTCCTGACTTTC. It yields the protein CASRSTGGAPLGANVLTF. Variable domain in full (rest from reference TRBV28 and TRBJ2-6): DVKVTQSSRYLVKRTGEKVFLECVQDMDHENMFWYRQDPGLGLRLIYFSYDVKMKEKGDIPEGYSVSREKKERFSLILESASTNQTSMYLCASRSTGGAPLGANVLTFGAGSRLTVL.

This clone was seen only a few times. The chain recombines TRBV3-1 (or the pseudogene TRBV3-2) with TRBJ1-2; perhaps TRBD1 as D (5 bases). The CDR3 loop spans 15 amino acids. Trimming left V 1 base short and J 0 bases short, with 9 bases between. Germline V CDR1 and CDR2: LGHDT, YNNKEL (reference sequence). CDR3 protein: CASSQGTTANYGYTF. CDR3 nucleotides: TGTGCCAGCAGCCAAGGAACGACAGCTAACTATGGCTACACCTTC.

The gene calls are TRBV6-2 or TRBV6-3 and TRBJ1-2, with D possibly TRBD1 on 6 matching bases. Between the trimmed V and J ends, which lost 6 bases and 1 base, there was a span of 18 bases. The CDR3 has 16 residues. Germline lookup yields CDR1 MNHEY and CDR2 SVGEGT. DNA of the CDR3: TGTGCCAGCAGCCTCGCCCGGGACACGATTAACTATGGCTACACCTTC. It encodes CASSLARDTINYGYTF.

In this sample, this clone turned up a few times. The J gene is TRBJ2-2, the V gene TRBV19, with TRBD2 matching over 8 bases. The CDR3 contains 16 residues. Germline assignment: CDR1 LNHDA and CDR2 SQIVND (reference sequence). Unmatched junction bases numbered 11, after V lost 7 bases and J lost 4 bases. This chain's CDR3 is CASKMSGGPGTGELFF. The CDR3 DNA reads TGTGCCAGTAAAATGTCGGGAGGGCCGGGCACCGGGGAGCTGTTTTTT.

The chain carries TRBV27 and TRBJ2-1; D call uncertain. The CDR3 has 13 residues. V lost 3 bases, J lost 5 bases, and 8 bases lay in between. The germline V gene encodes CDR1 MNHEY and CDR2 SMNVEV (reference sequence). CDR3 in DNA: TGTGCCAGCAGTTTTTCACAGAACAATGAGCAGTTCTTC. Encoded protein: CASSFSQNNEQFF.

The chain uses TRBV24-1 and TRBJ2-1; 8 positions agree with TRBD2. The V gene end was trimmed by 0 bases and the J gene end by 12 bases; junction bases not matched to a gene: 6. CDR3 size: 14 residues. Germline V gene data show CDR1 as KGHDR and CDR2 as SFDVKD. In DNA, the CDR3 is TGTGCCACCAGTGATTTGATGGGACTAGGGGTGCAGTTCTTC. As protein: CATSDLMGLGVQFF.

The chain links TRBV29-1 to TRBJ1-2, with D unresolved. Trimming left V 3 bases short and J 10 bases short, with 9 bases between. Germline lookup yields CDR1 SQVTM and CDR2 ANQGSEA. The CDR3 runs to 10 residues. CDR3 in DNA: TGCAGCGTTGATAGCTTTGACTACACCTTC. Amino acids: CSVDSFDYTF.

The J gene is TRBJ1-1, the V gene TRBV6-1; D perhaps matches TRBD1 (5 bases). V dropped 3 bases and J dropped 1 base, with 6 bases sitting between them. Germline CDR1 and CDR2: MNHNS and SASEGT. The CDR3 consists of 13 residues. For the CDR3, the DNA is TGTGCCAGCAGTGATCAGGGGAACACTGAAGCTTTCTTT. Its protein product is CASSDQGNTEAFF.